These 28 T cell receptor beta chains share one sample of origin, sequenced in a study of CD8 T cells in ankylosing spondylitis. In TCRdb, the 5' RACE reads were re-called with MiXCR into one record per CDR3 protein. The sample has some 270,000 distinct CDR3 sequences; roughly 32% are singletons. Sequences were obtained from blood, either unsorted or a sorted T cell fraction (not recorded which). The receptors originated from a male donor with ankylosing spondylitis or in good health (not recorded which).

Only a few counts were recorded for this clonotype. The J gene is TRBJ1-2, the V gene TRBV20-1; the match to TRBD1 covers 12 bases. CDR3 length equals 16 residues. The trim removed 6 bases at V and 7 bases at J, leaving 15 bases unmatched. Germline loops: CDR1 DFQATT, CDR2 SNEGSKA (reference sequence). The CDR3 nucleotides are TGCAGTGCGGCTAAGGCCGGGACAGGGGGCTTGAGTGGCTACACCTTC. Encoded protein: CSAAKAGTGGLSGYTF.

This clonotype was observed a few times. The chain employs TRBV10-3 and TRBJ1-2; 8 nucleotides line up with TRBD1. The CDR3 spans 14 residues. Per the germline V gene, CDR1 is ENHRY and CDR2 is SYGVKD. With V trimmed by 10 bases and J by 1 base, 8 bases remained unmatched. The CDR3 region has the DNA TGTGCCACCATGACAGGGGTTGTTAACTATGGCTACACCTTC. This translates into CATMTGVVNYGYTF.

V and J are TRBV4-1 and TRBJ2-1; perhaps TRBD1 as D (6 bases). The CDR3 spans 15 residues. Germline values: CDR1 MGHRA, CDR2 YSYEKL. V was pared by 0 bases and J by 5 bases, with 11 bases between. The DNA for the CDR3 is TGCGCCAGCAGCCAAGATCGAAGGGACAACAATGAGCAGTTCTTC. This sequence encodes CASSQDRRDNNEQFF.

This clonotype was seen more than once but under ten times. The CDR3 here is CASSVAGTSTDTQYF. For the CDR3, the DNA is TGTGCCAGCAGCGTGGCCGGGACAAGCACAGATACGCAGTATTTT. This rearrangement joins TRBV9 to TRBJ2-3; a weak D match, TRBD1 (6 bases). From germline, CDR1 is SGDLS and CDR2 YYNGEE. The CDR3 length is 15 residues. Trimming took off 2 bases at V and 0 bases at J, with 10 bases between the two ends.

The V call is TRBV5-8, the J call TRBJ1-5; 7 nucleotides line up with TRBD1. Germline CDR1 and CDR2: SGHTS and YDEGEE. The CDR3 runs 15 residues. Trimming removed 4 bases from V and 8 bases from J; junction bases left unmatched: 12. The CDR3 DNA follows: TGTGCCAGCAGCCTAGGAAGGGGGCTTGTGGAGCCCCAGCATTTT. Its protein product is CASSLGRGLVEPQHF.

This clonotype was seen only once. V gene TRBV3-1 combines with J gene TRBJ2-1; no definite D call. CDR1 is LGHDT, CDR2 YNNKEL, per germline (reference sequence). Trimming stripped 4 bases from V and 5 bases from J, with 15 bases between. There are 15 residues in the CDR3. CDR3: CASSPQSPWNNEQFF. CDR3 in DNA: TGTGCCAGCAGCCCCCAATCGCCCTGGAACAATGAGCAGTTCTTC.

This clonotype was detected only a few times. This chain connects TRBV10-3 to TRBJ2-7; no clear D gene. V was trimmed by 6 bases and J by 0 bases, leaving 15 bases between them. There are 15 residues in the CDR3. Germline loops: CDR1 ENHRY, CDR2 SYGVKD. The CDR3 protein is CAISPDVSSSYEQYF. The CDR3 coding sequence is TGTGCCATCAGCCCCGACGTATCCAGCTCCTACGAGCAGTACTTC.

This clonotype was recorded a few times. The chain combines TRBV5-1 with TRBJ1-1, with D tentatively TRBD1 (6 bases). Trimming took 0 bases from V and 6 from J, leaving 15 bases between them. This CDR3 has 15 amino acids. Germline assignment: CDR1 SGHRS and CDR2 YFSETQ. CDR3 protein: CASSLGPGGPSEAFF. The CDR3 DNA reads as TGCGCCAGCAGCTTGGGACCGGGGGGGCCCTCTGAAGCTTTCTTT.

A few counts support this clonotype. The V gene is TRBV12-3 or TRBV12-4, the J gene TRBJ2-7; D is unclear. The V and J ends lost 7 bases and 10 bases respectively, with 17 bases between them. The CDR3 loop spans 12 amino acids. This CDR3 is CASTSDTDVQYF. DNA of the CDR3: TGTGCCAGCACCAGCGACACAGATGTACAGTACTTC.

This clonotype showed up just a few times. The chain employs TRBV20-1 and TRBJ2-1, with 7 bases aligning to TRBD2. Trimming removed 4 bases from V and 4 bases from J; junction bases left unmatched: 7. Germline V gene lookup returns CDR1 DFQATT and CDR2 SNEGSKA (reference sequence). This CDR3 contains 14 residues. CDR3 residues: CSAMGGTGYNEQFF. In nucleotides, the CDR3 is TGCAGTGCTATGGGAGGGACGGGATACAATGAGCAGTTCTTC.

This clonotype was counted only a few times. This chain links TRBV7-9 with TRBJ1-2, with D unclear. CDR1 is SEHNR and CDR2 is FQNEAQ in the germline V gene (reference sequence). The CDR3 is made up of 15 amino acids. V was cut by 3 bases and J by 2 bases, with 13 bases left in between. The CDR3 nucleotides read TGTGCCAGCAGCTTCCTAGGACGAGAGAACTATGGCTACACCTTC. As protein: CASSFLGRENYGYTF.

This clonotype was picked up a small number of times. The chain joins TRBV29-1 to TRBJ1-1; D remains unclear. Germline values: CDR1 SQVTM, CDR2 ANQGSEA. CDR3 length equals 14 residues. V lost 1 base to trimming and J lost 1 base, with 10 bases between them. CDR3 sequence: CSVEGRVSNTEAFF. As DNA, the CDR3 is TGCAGCGTTGAAGGGAGGGTTTCGAACACTGAAGCTTTCTTT. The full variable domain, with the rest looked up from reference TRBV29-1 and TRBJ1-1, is SAVISQKPSRDICQRGTSLTIQCQVDSQVTMMFWYRQQPGQSLTLIATANQGSEATYESGFVIDKFPISRPNLTFSTLTVSNMSPEDSSIYLCSVEGRVSNTEAFFGQGTRLTVV.

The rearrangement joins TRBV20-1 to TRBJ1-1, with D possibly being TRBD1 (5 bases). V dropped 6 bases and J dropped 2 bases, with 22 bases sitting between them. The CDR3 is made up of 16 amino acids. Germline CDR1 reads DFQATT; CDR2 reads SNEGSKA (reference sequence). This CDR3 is CSAFLGTATANTEAFF. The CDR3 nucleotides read TGCAGTGCCTTTCTAGGGACTGCGACGGCTAACACTGAAGCTTTCTTT.

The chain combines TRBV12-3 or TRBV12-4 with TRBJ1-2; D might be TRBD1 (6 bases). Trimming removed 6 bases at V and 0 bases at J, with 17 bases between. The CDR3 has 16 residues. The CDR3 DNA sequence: TGTGCCAGCAGCCCAGGGACACTGCTCACTAACTATGGCTACACCTTC. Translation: CASSPGTLLTNYGYTF.

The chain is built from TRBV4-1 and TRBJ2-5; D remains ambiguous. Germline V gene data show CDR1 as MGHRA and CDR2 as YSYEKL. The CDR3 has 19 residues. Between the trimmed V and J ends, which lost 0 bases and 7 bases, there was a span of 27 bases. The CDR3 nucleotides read TGCGCCAGCAGCCAAGATTTCTGGGAAAAAGGCCGCCCGGCGGCGACCCAGTACTTC. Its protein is CASSQDFWEKGRPAATQYF.

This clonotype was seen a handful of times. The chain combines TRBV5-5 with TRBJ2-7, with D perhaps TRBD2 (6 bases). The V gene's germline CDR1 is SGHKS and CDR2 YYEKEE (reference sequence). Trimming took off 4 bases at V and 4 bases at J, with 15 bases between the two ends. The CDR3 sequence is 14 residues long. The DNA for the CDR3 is TGTGCCAGCAGCCCGGGGGTGTTTGTGTACGAGCAGTACTTC. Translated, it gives CASSPGVFVYEQYF. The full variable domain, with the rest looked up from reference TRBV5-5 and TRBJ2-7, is DAGVTQSPTHLIKTRGQQVTLRCSPISGHKSVSWYQQVLGQGPQFIFQYYEKEERGRGNFPDRFSARQFPNYSSELNVNALLLGDSALYLCASSPGVFVYEQYFGPGTRLTVT.

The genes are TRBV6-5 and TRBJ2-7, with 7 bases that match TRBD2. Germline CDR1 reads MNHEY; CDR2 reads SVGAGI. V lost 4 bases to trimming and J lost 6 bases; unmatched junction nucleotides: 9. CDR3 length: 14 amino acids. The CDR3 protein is CASSSGLHASEQYF. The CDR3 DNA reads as TGTGCCAGCAGTTCGGGACTACATGCAAGCGAGCAGTACTTC.

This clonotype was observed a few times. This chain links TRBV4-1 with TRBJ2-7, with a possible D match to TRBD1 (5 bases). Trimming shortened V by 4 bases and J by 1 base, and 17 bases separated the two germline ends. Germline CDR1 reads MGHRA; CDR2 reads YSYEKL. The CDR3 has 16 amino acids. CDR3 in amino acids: CASSRMIRVESYEQYF. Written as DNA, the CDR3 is TGCGCCAGCAGCCGTATGATCAGGGTTGAATCCTACGAGCAGTACTTC.

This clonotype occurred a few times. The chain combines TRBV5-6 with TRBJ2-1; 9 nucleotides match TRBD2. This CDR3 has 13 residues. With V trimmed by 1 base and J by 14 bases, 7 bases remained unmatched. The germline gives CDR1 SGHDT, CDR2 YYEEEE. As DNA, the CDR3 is TGTGCCAGCAGCTTGTCCGGGACTAGCTTAAAGTTCTTC. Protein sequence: CASSLSGTSLKFF. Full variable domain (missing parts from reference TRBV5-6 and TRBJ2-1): DAGVTQSPTHLIKTRGQQVTLRCSPKSGHDTVSWYQQALGQGPQFIFQYYEEEERQRGNFPDRFSGHQFPNYSSELNVNALLLGDSALYLCASSLSGTSLKFFGPGTRLTVL.

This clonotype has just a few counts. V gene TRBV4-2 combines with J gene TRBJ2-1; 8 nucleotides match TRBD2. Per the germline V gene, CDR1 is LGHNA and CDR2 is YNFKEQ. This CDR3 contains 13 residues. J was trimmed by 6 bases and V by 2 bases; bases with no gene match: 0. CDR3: CASSQRGGNEQFF. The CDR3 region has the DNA TGTGCCAGCAGCCAACGGGGGGGCAATGAGCAGTTCTTC.

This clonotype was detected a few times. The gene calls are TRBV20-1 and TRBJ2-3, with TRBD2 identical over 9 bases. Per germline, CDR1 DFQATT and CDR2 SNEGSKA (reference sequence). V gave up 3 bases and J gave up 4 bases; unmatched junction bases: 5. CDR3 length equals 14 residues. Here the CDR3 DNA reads TGCAGTGCTAGTCGTGCGGGGGGGCCAGATACGCAGTATTTT. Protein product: CSASRAGGPDTQYF.

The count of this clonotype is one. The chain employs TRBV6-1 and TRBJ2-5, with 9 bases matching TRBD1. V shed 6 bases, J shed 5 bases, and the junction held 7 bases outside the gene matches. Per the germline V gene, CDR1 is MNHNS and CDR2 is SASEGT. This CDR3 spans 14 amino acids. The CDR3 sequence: CASSLRGTGETQYF. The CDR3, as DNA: TGTGCCAGCAGCCTACGGGGGACAGGGGAGACCCAGTACTTC.

The CDR3 loop reads CASSLGNTQETQYF. The CDR3 region has the DNA TGCGCCAGCAGCTTGGGTAACACTCAAGAGACCCAGTACTTC. The V call is TRBV5-1, the J call TRBJ2-5, with no clear D. The length of the CDR3 is 14 residues. V gave up 0 bases and J gave up 2 bases, with 8 bases separating them. Germline CDR1 SGHRS, CDR2 YFSETQ.

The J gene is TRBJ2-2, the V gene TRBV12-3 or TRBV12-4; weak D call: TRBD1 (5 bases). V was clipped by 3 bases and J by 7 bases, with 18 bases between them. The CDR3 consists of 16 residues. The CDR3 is CASSFRSGKKDGELFF. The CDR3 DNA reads TGTGCCAGCAGTTTTAGGTCAGGGAAGAAGGACGGGGAGCTGTTTTTT.

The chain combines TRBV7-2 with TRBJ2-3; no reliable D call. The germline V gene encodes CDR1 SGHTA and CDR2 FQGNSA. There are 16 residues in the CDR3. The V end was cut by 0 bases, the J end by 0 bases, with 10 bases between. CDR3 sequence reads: CASSLAATPSTDTQYF. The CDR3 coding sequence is TGTGCCAGCAGCTTAGCGGCCACCCCCAGCACAGATACGCAGTATTTT.

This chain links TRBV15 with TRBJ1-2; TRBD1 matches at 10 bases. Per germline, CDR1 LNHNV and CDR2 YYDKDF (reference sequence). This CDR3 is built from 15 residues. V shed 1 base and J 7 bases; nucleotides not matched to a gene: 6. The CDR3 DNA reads TGTGCCACCAGCAGAGGACTGACAGGGGGCGGTGGCTACACCTTC. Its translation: CATSRGLTGGGGYTF.

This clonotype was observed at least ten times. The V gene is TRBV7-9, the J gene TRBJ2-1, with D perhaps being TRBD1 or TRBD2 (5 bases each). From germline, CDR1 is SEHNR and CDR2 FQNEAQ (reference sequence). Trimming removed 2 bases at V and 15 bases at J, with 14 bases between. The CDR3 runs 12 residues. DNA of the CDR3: TGTGCCAGCAGCTTACTGAGGGGCCTAGGGTTCTTC. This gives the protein CASSLLRGLGFF. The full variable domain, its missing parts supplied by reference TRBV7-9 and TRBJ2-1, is DTGVSQNPRHKITKRGQNVTFRCDPISEHNRLYWYRQTLGQGPEFLTYFQNEAQLEKSRLLSDRFSAERPKGSFSTLEIQRTEQGDSAMYLCASSLLRGLGFFGPGTRLTVL.

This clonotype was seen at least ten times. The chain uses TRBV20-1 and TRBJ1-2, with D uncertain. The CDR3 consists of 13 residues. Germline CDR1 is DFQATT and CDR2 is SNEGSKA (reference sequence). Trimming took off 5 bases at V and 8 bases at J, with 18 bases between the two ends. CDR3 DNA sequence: TGCAGTGCTGACCCCGAGACTGGGGAGGGCTACACCTTC. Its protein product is CSADPETGEGYTF.